These 23 T cell receptor beta chains came from one sample sequenced in a study of Ad26.COV2.S vaccination and SARS-CoV-2 variants. Treatment described: around 19 received Ad26.COV2.S at low or high dose, single or two shots; 5 received placebo; per-sample allocation not given. Material that was analyzed had been drawn on day 63 after the first vaccine or placebo injection. Generated by immunoSEQ multiplex PCR, the TCRdb table keeps only in-frame clones and is missing some. The sample holds approximately 300,000 clones; around 83% are singletons and the top ten take approximately 1.9%. Here the sequenced sample was peripheral blood, taken in a trial of Ad26.COV2.S vaccine versus placebo. These receptors were obtained from a person between 18 and 60 years old who received the Ad26.COV2.S COVID-19 vaccine or a placebo.

Comment on this clone: The sample holds other DNA sequences that translate to the same CDR3. This rearrangement joins TRBV6-6 to TRBJ2-5; D perhaps matches TRBD1 (5 bases). There are 12 residues in the CDR3. V shed 8 bases and J shed 2 bases, with 9 bases lying between them. Germline V gene sequence: CDR1 MNHNY, CDR2 SVGAGI (reference sequence). The CDR3 DNA is TGTGCCAGCTCCCGGACACAAGAGACCCAGTACTTC. Residues: CASSRTQETQYF.

The chain recombines TRBV19 with TRBJ1-2; D gene unclear. Per the germline V gene, CDR1 is LNHDA and CDR2 is SQIVND (reference sequence). The CDR3 consists of 15 residues. Between the trimmed V and J ends, which lost 4 bases and 0 bases, there was a span of 12 bases. The CDR3 sequence: CASSSSGLPNYGYTF. The CDR3 bases are TGTGCCAGTAGTAGCTCCGGGCTGCCTAACTATGGCTACACCTTC.

V usage is TRBV19 and J usage is TRBJ1-2; D is uncertain. CDR3 size: 14 residues. CDR1 and CDR2 from the germline V gene are LNHDA and SQIVND (reference sequence). Deletions cut 5 bases from V and 8 bases from J, with 18 bases between. CDR3 coding DNA: TGTGCCAGTAGTCCGCGACTGTACCAGTACGGCTACACCTTC. It yields the protein CASSPRLYQYGYTF.

The CDR3: CAISDGQGNQPQHF. CDR3 sequence (DNA): TGTGCCATCAGTGATGGACAGGGCAATCAGCCCCAGCATTTT. This chain connects TRBV10-3 to TRBJ1-5, with 7 nucleotides matching TRBD1. V trimming: 3 bases; J trimming: 2 bases; junction bases outside the gene matches: 1. The CDR3 length is 14 residues. From germline, CDR1 is ENHRY and CDR2 SYGVKD.

This clone was observed once. This sequence joins TRBV6-6 and TRBJ1-1; TRBD1 might be the D (5 bases). Trimming took 1 base from V and 10 from J, leaving 10 bases between them. The CDR3 totals 12 residues. In germline, CDR1 is MNHNY, CDR2 SVGAGI (reference sequence). The CDR3 DNA sequence: TGTGCCAGCAGTTACTTGCAGGGAAGAGCTTTCTTT. Encoded protein: CASSYLQGRAFF.

The V call is TRBV11-2, the J call TRBJ1-1; TRBD1 matches at 9 bases. V lost 5 bases, J lost 4 bases, and 5 bases stayed unmatched. The CDR3 has 14 residues. The V gene's germline CDR1 is SGHAT and CDR2 FQNNGV. The CDR3: CASSRPGQGTEAFF. CDR3 DNA sequence: TGTGCCAGCAGCCGTCCGGGACAGGGCACTGAAGCTTTCTTT.

The chain has TRBV7-2 and TRBJ2-7; 8 nucleotides align to TRBD2. Germline trimming cut 5 bases from V and 0 bases from J; bases unmatched to any gene: 3. Germline V gene sequence: CDR1 SGHTA, CDR2 FQGNSA. The CDR3 sequence is 14 residues long. The CDR3 DNA follows: TGTGCCAGCAGCGACACTAGCGGCTCCTACGAGCAGTACTTC. Amino acid sequence: CASSDTSGSYEQYF.

The rearrangement uses TRBV9 and TRBJ2-7; D call uncertain. This CDR3 region has 14 residues. Germline V lookup: CDR1 SGDLS, CDR2 YYNGEE. Between the trimmed V and J ends, which lost 4 bases and 1 base, there was a span of 12 bases. The CDR3 loop is CASSLRIDSYEQYF. In DNA form, the CDR3 reads TGTGCCAGCAGCCTACGAATTGATTCCTACGAGCAGTACTTC.

The chain combines TRBV5-1 with TRBJ1-1; the match to TRBD1 covers 7 bases. With 1 base clipped from V and 7 bases from J, the junction kept 10 bases outside the gene matches. This CDR3 contains 15 residues. Per germline, CDR1 SGHRS and CDR2 YFSETQ. The CDR3 reads CASSLWRGLSHEAFF. CDR3 nucleotides: TGCGCCAGCAGCTTGTGGAGGGGGCTCTCCCATGAAGCTTTCTTT.

The chain joins TRBV3-1 (or the pseudogene TRBV3-2) to TRBJ1-6, with TRBD1 matching over 7 bases. V lost 4 bases, J lost 5 bases, and 8 bases stayed unmatched. The CDR3 has 16 amino acids. Per germline, CDR1 LGHDT and CDR2 YNNKEL (reference sequence). The CDR3 here is CASSPSTGDNNSPLHF. The CDR3 bases are TGTGCCAGCAGCCCCAGTACAGGGGATAATAATTCACCCCTCCACTTT.

V and J are TRBV5-1 and TRBJ2-7; 10 nucleotides match TRBD1. This CDR3 comprises 18 residues. J was trimmed by 7 bases and V by 1 base; bases with no gene match: 17. The germline CDR1 and CDR2 sequences are SGHRS and YFSETQ. The CDR3 DNA sequence: TGCGCCAGCAGCTTGTCTTCCCCCGGGACAGGGGCAGCGGGGGAGCAGTACTTC. Its translation: CASSLSSPGTGAAGEQYF.

The gene calls are TRBV7-2 and TRBJ1-2; D may be TRBD1 (5 bases). The germline CDR1 and CDR2 sequences are SGHTA and FQGNSA. The CDR3 length is 13 residues. The V end lost 1 base, the J end lost 7 bases, and 10 bases lay between the germline ends. The CDR3 DNA reads as TGTGCCAGCAGCTTAGGACAGCTCCGTGGCTACACCTTC. Its protein is CASSLGQLRGYTF.

This clone was observed once. The chain joins TRBV6-5 to TRBJ1-1; TRBD1 matches at 9 bases. CDR1 is MNHEY and CDR2 is SVGAGI in the germline V gene. J was trimmed by 3 bases and V by 5 bases; bases with no gene match: 7. The CDR3 extends over 15 amino acids. Written as DNA, the CDR3 is TGTGCCAGCAGTCAGGGACAGGGAAGGGACACTGAAGCTTTCTTT. This sequence encodes CASSQGQGRDTEAFF.

The chain couples TRBV7-6 to TRBJ2-1, with TRBD1 matching over 10 bases. The CDR3 covers 15 residues. Germline trimming cut 6 bases from V and 7 bases from J; bases unmatched to any gene: 9. CDR1 is SGHVS and CDR2 is FNYEAQ in the germline V gene. CDR3 in DNA: TGTGCCAGCAGTCTCCTGGGACAGGGGATTAATGAGCAGTTCTTC. Translation: CASSLLGQGINEQFF.

The chain combines TRBV6-2 or TRBV6-3 with TRBJ1-6, with TRBD1 matching 10 bases. After removal of 8 bases from V and 4 bases from J, the junction contained 5 bases not matched to a gene. The V gene's germline CDR1 is MNHEY and CDR2 SVGEGT. The CDR3 runs to 15 residues. The CDR3 nucleotides read TGTGCCAGCTGCCCGGGACAGGGGTATAATTCACCCCTCCACTTT. Its protein product is CASCPGQGYNSPLHF.

V and J are TRBV7-2 and TRBJ1-2, with D hard to call. Germline V gives CDR1 SGHTA, CDR2 FQGNSA. V was trimmed by 1 base and J by 8 bases, leaving 20 bases between them. This CDR3 has 16 residues. CDR3 in DNA: TGTGCCAGCAGCTTAGATCGGGAAAGGGAGTATAGGGGCTACACCTTC. Translating it yields CASSLDREREYRGYTF. Together with reference TRBV7-2 and TRBJ1-2, the CDR3 gives the full variable domain: GAGVSQSPSNKVTEKGKDVELRCDPISGHTALYWYRQSLGQGLEFLIYFQGNSAPDKSGLPSDRFSAERTGGSVSTLTIQRTQQEDSAVYLCASSLDREREYRGYTFGSGTRLTVV.

V is TRBV19 and J is TRBJ2-6, with TRBD1 matching 11 bases. CDR1 is LNHDA and CDR2 is SQIVND in the germline V gene (reference sequence). This CDR3 comprises 18 residues. V trimming: 2 bases; J trimming: 4 bases; junction bases outside the gene matches: 7. The CDR3 loop is CASSINGQGALGANVLTF. DNA for the CDR3: TGTGCCAGTAGTATAAACGGACAGGGGGCGTTAGGGGCCAACGTCCTGACTTTC.

This clone occurred once. This chain uses TRBV3-1 (or the pseudogene TRBV3-2) with TRBJ2-1; weak D call: TRBD1 (6 bases). V lost 3 bases and J lost 3, with 15 bases in between. CDR1 and CDR2 (germline): LGHDT, YNNKEL (reference sequence). The length of the CDR3 is 16 residues. Written as DNA, the CDR3 is TGTGCCAGCAGCCAGAAGGGGGTCTTGGTCTACAATGAGCAGTTCTTC. This gives the protein CASSQKGVLVYNEQFF.

This sequence joins TRBV7-2 and TRBJ1-2; TRBD1 might be the D (5 bases). Looked up from germline, CDR1 is SGHTA and CDR2 is FQGNSA. Trimming removed 5 bases from V and 7 bases from J, with 17 bases in between. This CDR3 comprises 14 residues. The CDR3 loop reads CASSTPIQAVGYTF. CDR3 coding DNA: TGTGCCAGCAGCACACCGATACAGGCAGTTGGCTACACCTTC.

Here the CDR3 DNA reads TGCGCCAGCAAGGTAAAAAGCACAGATACGCAGTATTTT. Amino acid sequence: CASKVKSTDTQYF. The chain couples TRBV5-1 to TRBJ2-3, with D hard to call. V lost 6 bases and J lost 0, with 8 bases in between. The CDR3 has 13 amino acids. Germline V gene lookup returns CDR1 SGHRS and CDR2 YFSETQ. The full variable domain, completed using reference TRBV5-1 and TRBJ2-3, is KAGVTQTPRYLIKTRGQQVTLSCSPISGHRSVSWYQQTPGQGLQFLFEYFSETQRNKGNFPGRFSGRQFSNSRSEMNVSTLELGDSALYLCASKVKSTDTQYFGPGTRLTVL.

The chain combines TRBV6-5 with TRBJ1-1, with D perhaps TRBD1 (6 bases). Germline assignment: CDR1 MNHEY and CDR2 SVGAGI. Trimming left V 7 bases short and J 0 bases short, with 15 bases between. This CDR3 is built from 15 residues. The CDR3 here is CASTSRGMMNTEAFF. The CDR3 nucleotides read TGTGCCAGCACCTCGAGGGGGATGATGAACACTGAAGCTTTCTTT.

This clone was seen only once. DNA for the CDR3: TGTGCCAGCAGCGTGACGCCAGCGGGTAGCCAAGAGACCCAGTACTTC. Residues: CASSVTPAGSQETQYF. This chain joins TRBV9 and TRBJ2-5; D might be TRBD2 (6 bases). Germline V lookup: CDR1 SGDLS, CDR2 YYNGEE. The CDR3 spans 16 residues. Trimming removed 2 bases at V and 1 base at J, with 15 bases between.

V and J are TRBV7-6 and TRBJ2-7; TRBD2 is a possible D gene (7 bases). The CDR3 has 13 amino acids. With 8 bases removed from V and 7 bases from J, the gap between germline ends came to 18 bases. Germline V gene data show CDR1 as SGHVS and CDR2 as FNYEAQ. The CDR3 DNA reads TGTGCCAGCGGTCGGGGGGCTTGGGGGGAGCAGTACTTC. Residues: CASGRGAWGEQYF. Complete variable domain (other parts from reference TRBV7-6 and TRBJ2-7): GAGVSQSPRYKVTKRGQDVALRCDPISGHVSLYWYRQALGQGPEFLTYFNYEAQQDKSGLPNDRFSAERPEGSISTLTIQRTEQRDSAMYRCASGRGAWGEQYFGPGTRLTVT.